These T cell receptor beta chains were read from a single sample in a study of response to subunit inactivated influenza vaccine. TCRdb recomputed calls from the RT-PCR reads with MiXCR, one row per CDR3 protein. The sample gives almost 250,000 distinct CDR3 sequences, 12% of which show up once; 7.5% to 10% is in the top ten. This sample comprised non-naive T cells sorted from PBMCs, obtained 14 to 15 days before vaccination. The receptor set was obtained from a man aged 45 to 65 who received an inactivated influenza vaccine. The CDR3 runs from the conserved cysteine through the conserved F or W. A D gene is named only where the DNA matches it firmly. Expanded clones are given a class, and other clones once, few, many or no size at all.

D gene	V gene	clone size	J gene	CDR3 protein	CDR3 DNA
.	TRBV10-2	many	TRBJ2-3	CASRGGQGRVTDTQYF	TGCGCCAGCAGGGGGGGTCAGGGGCGCGTGACAGATACGCAGTATTTT
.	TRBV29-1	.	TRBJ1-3	CSVVENSGNTIYF	TGCAGCGTTGTGGAAAACTCTGGAAACACCATATATTTT
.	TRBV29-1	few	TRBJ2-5	CSVFSRTTRETQYF	TGCAGCGTTTTCAGCCGGACGACAAGGGAGACCCAGTACTTC
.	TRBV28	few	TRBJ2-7	CASSSSPFEQYF	TGTGCCAGCAGCTCCTCCCCCTTCGAGCAGTACTTC
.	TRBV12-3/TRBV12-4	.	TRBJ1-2	CASSSMLYGYTF	TGTGCCAGCAGTTCCATGCTCTATGGCTACACCTTC
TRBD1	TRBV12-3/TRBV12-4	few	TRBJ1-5	CASSLGQGATQPQHF	TGTGCCAGCAGCCTCGGACAGGGAGCAACTCAGCCCCAGCATTTT
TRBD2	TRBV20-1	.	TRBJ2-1	CSARESSSGGLGDEQFF	TGCAGTGCTAGAGAAAGCTCTAGCGGGGGCCTAGGGGATGAGCAGTTCTTC
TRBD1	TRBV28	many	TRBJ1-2	CASSSQGARGYTF	TGTGCCAGCAGTTCACAGGGGGCGCGGGGCTACACCTTC
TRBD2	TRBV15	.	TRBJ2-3	CATSRVLAGDTQYF	TGTGCCACCAGCAGAGTTCTAGCGGGAGATACGCAGTATTTT
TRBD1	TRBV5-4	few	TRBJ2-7	CASREGQGREQYF	TGTGCCAGCAGGGAAGGACAGGGACGCGAGCAGTACTTC
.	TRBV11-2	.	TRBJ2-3	CASSHPGGTQAYTQYF	TGTGCCAGCAGCCACCCCGGCGGGACACAAGCTTATACGCAGTATTTT
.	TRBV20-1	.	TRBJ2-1	CSARDWGSPYNEQFF	TGCAGTGCTAGAGATTGGGGGAGCCCCTACAATGAGCAGTTCTTC
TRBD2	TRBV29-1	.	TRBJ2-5	CSAEATLAGGLETQYF	TGCAGCGCCGAAGCTACCCTAGCGGGAGGGTTGGAGACCCAGTACTTC
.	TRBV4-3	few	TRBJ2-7	CASSQDVGYEQYF	TGCGCCAGCAGCCAAGATGTCGGCTACGAGCAGTACTTC
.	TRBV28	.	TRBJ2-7	CGSTSEPYEQYF	TGTGGCAGCACCTCAGAACCCTACGAGCAGTACTTC
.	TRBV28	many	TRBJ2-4	CASSFWGRGGIQYF	TGTGCCAGCAGTTTTTGGGGCAGGGGGGGCATTCAGTACTTC
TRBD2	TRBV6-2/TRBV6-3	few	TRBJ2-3	CASRPSGITDTQYF	TGTGCCAGCAGGCCTAGCGGAATCACAGATACGCAGTATTTT
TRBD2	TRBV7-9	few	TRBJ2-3	CASSLGGLAGETDTQYF	TGTGCCAGCAGCTTAGGGGGACTAGCGGGAGAAACAGATACGCAGTATTTT
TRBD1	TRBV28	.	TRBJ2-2	CASSTMGQLTNTGELFF	TGTGCCAGCAGTACTATGGGACAGCTTACGAACACCGGGGAGCTGTTTTTT
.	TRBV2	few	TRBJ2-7	CASHRATSGYEQYF	TGTGCCAGCCACAGGGCCACCTCGGGTTACGAGCAGTACTTC
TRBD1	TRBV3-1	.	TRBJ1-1	CASSPRDRGLTEAFF	TGTGCCAGCAGCCCTAGGGACAGGGGGTTGACTGAAGCTTTCTTT
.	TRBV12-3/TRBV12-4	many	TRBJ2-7	CASSYGVGYEQYF	TGTGCCAGCAGTTATGGGGTCGGTTACGAGCAGTACTTC
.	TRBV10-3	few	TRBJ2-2	CAISESHTGELFF	TGTGCCATCAGTGAAAGCCACACCGGGGAGCTGTTTTTT
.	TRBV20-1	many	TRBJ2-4	CSTLGLAKNIQYF	TGCAGTACACTGGGCCTAGCCAAAAACATTCAGTACTTC
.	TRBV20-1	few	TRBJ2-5	CSASGWEAETQYF	TGCAGTGCTAGTGGCTGGGAGGCCGAGACCCAGTACTTC
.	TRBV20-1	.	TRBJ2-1	CSAREFGGSYNEQFF	TGCAGTGCTAGAGAGTTCGGGGGCAGCTACAATGAGCAGTTCTTC
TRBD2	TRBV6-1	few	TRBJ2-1	CASRDLAGGGYEQFF	TGTGCCAGCAGAGACTTAGCGGGGGGAGGGTATGAGCAGTTCTTC
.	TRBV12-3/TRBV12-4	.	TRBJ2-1	CASSLGGVILGNEQFF	TGTGCCAGCAGTTTAGGTGGAGTTATCCTAGGGAATGAGCAGTTCTTC
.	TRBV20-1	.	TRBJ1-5	CSASGDTANQPQHF	TGCAGTGCTAGCGGAGACACAGCTAATCAGCCCCAGCATTTT
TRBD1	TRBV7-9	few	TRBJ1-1	CASFRDSKNTEAFF	TGTGCCAGCTTCCGGGACAGTAAGAACACTGAAGCTTTCTTT
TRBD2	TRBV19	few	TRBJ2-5	CASSIGTSGRTQYF	TGTGCCAGTAGTATCGGGACTAGCGGTCGGACCCAGTACTTC
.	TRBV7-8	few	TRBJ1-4	CASSLAHRNEKLFF	TGTGCCAGCAGCTTAGCGCACAGGAATGAAAAACTGTTTTTT
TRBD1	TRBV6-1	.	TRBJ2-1	CASQGTGQGNYNEQFF	TGTGCCAGCCAAGGAACTGGACAGGGGAACTACAATGAGCAGTTCTTC
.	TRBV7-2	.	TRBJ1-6	CASSLEKGNSPLHF	TGTGCCAGCAGCTTAGAGAAGGGGAATTCACCCCTCCACTTT
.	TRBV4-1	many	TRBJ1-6	CASSQDYQNGSPLHF	TGCGCCAGCAGCCAAGATTACCAAAACGGCTCACCCCTCCACTTT
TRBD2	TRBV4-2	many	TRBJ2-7	CASSQEASSSGRAGEQYF	TGTGCCAGCAGCCAAGAGGCCAGTTCATCCGGGAGGGCAGGAGAGCAGTACTTC
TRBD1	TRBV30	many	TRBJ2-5	CAWALGGFETQYF	TGTGCCTGGGCCTTAGGGGGCTTTGAGACCCAGTACTTC
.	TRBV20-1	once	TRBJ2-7	CSASRDWVSYEQYF	TGCAGTGCTAGCCGGGACTGGGTCTCCTACGAGCAGTACTTC
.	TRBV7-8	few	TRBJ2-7	CASSLRLVQYF	TGTGCCAGCAGCCTAAGACTAGTTCAGTACTTC
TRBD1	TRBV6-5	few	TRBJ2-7	CASSYSPGQSTSYEQYF	TGTGCCAGCAGTTACTCTCCGGGACAGAGTACCTCCTACGAGCAGTACTTC
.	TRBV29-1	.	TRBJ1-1	CSGGQTLNTEAFF	TGCAGTGGGGGGCAGACCTTGAACACTGAAGCTTTCTTT
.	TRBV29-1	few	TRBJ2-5	CSVRGMIGQETQYF	TGCAGCGTTAGAGGGATGATCGGTCAAGAGACCCAGTACTTC
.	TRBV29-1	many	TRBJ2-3	CSVAVPGTDTQYF	TGCAGCGTTGCCGTCCCCGGCACAGATACGCAGTATTTT
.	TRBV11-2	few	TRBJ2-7	CASSLDHGAYEQYF	TGTGCCAGCAGCTTAGATCATGGAGCCTACGAGCAGTACTTC
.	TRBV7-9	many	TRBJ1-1	CASSLRAWPSDTEAFF	TGTGCCAGCAGCCTCAGAGCGTGGCCATCGGACACTGAAGCTTTCTTT